These 21 T cell receptor beta chains were all obtained from the same sample, sequenced in a study of cytomegalovirus exposure and HLA in healthy donors. Primers included in the PCR were 60 Vbeta and 13 Jbeta primers. Some clones are missing from TCRdb's copy, which holds only in-frame ones; the method was immunoSEQ multiplex PCR. This table has 150,000 to 180,000 clones, 80% appearing once. Sequencing used PBMCs. These receptors were obtained from a man younger than 40 in good health and CMV-seropositive.

The chain couples TRBV7-2 to TRBJ1-1, with TRBD1 as a possible D gene (6 bases). V lost 8 bases and J 2 bases, leaving 15 bases between the germline ends. The germline gives CDR1 SGHTA, CDR2 FQGNSA. The CDR3 runs to 14 residues. The CDR3 nucleotides read TGTGCCAGCCTAGAACAGGGTCGTAACACTGAAGCTTTCTTT. Translation: CASLEQGRNTEAFF.

The V call is TRBV5-1, the J call TRBJ1-3; TRBD1 is a possible D gene (5 bases). Per the germline V gene, CDR1 is SGHRS and CDR2 is YFSETQ. Trimming cost V 4 bases and J 8 bases, with 16 bases left between them. The CDR3 is 14 residues long. CDR3 protein: CASSPRSGQDTIYF. The CDR3 nucleotides read TGCGCCAGCAGCCCTCGATCAGGGCAGGACACCATATATTTT.

The sample holds one count of this clone. The J gene is TRBJ2-1, the V gene TRBV4-2; 8 nucleotides align to TRBD2. With V trimmed by 3 bases and J by 1 base, 8 bases remained unmatched. This CDR3 contains 17 residues. CDR1 and CDR2 from the germline V gene are LGHNA and YNFKEQ. The CDR3 DNA sequence: TGTGCCAGCAGCCAGGCACTAGCGGCCGAGTCCTACAATGAGCAGTTCTTC. Amino acid sequence: CASSQALAAESYNEQFF.

This clone was picked up a small number of times. This sequence joins TRBV10-3 and TRBJ2-1; perhaps TRBD2 as D (8 bases). Germline V CDR1 and CDR2: ENHRY, SYGVKD. Deletions cut 4 bases from V and 0 bases from J, with 19 bases between. The CDR3 covers 18 residues. The CDR3, as DNA: TGTGCCATCAGTGTTTCGAGCGGGGGACAGAGCTCCTACAATGAGCAGTTCTTC. Protein: CAISVSSGGQSSYNEQFF.

The chain joins TRBV7-2 to TRBJ2-3; 12 bases align to TRBD2. Germline assignment: CDR1 SGHTA and CDR2 FQGNSA. The ends lost 2 bases at V and 4 bases at J; junction bases unmatched: 1. CDR3 size: 15 residues. This chain's CDR3 is CASSLSSGRADTQYF. In nucleotides, the CDR3 is TGTGCCAGCAGCTTATCTAGCGGGAGGGCAGATACGCAGTATTTT.

V gene TRBV27 combines with J gene TRBJ2-5; a possible D gene is TRBD2 (5 bases). The tail of the sequence fits TRBJ2-7 better, so the J call may be wrong. CDR1 and CDR2 (germline): MNHEY, SMNVEV (reference sequence). The CDR3 length is 16 residues. CDR3 nucleotides: TGTGCCAGCAGTTTATCGAAGTCTAGTGAGGGCTACGAGCAGTACTTC. It yields the protein CASSLSKSSEGYEQYF.

The chain joins TRBV9 to TRBJ2-2; TRBD2 agrees at 13 bases. This CDR3 is 17 amino acids long. J lost 0 bases, V lost 3 bases, and 2 bases had no gene match. The germline CDR1 and CDR2 sequences are SGDLS and YYNGEE. The CDR3 DNA reads TGTGCCAGCAGCGGACTAGCGGGAGGCCCGAACACCGGGGAGCTGTTTTTT. This gives the protein CASSGLAGGPNTGELFF.

The gene calls are TRBV5-4 and TRBJ1-1; 8 bases map to TRBD1. With V trimmed by 7 bases and J by 11 bases, 10 bases remained unmatched. The CDR3 has 12 residues. Germline CDR1 is SGHNT and CDR2 is YYREEE (reference sequence). CDR3 amino acids: CASSALQGEAFF. The CDR3 bases are TGTGCCAGCTCCGCGTTACAGGGGGAGGCTTTCTTT.

The chain links TRBV15 to TRBJ2-7; TRBD1 agrees at 7 bases. The length of the CDR3 is 14 residues. The germline gives CDR1 LNHNV, CDR2 YYDKDF (reference sequence). V shed 0 bases and J 2 bases; nucleotides not matched to a gene: 1. CDR3: CATSRDTGAYEQYF. The DNA of the CDR3 is TGTGCCACCAGCAGAGATACAGGGGCCTACGAGCAGTACTTC. Drawing the rest from reference TRBV15 and TRBJ2-7, the complete variable domain is DAMVIQNPRYQVTQFGKPVTLSCSQTLNHNVMYWYQQKSSQAPKLLFHYYDKDFNNEADTPDNFQSRRPNTSFCFLDIRSPGLGDTAMYLCATSRDTGAYEQYFGPGTRLTVT.

The chain couples TRBV19 to TRBJ2-7; a weak D match, TRBD1 (6 bases). Germline CDR1 reads LNHDA; CDR2 reads SQIVND (reference sequence). The CDR3 length is 17 residues. Trimming removed 4 bases at V and 2 bases at J, with 21 bases between. The CDR3 here is CASSRGTGTLSTYEQYF. In nucleotides, the CDR3 is TGTGCCAGTAGTAGGGGCACCGGGACATTGTCAACCTACGAGCAGTACTTC.

The chain joins TRBV9 to TRBJ1-4; 7 bases agree with TRBD1. V gave up 1 base and J gave up 8 bases; unmatched junction bases: 11. The CDR3 has 16 residues. Germline V gene data show CDR1 as SGDLS and CDR2 as YYNGEE. CDR3 amino acids: CASSVPREGAEEKLFF. As DNA, the CDR3 is TGTGCCAGCAGCGTACCCCGGGAGGGGGCGGAAGAAAAACTGTTTTTT.

The chain carries TRBV5-6 and TRBJ1-6, with 9 bases matching TRBD1. Germline V gene sequence: CDR1 SGHDT, CDR2 YYEEEE. The CDR3 totals 14 residues. Trimming removed 2 bases from V and 7 bases from J; junction bases left unmatched: 1. The CDR3 sequence: CASSLQGANSPLHF. The CDR3 DNA reads TGTGCCAGCAGCTTACAGGGGGCGAATTCACCCCTCCACTTT.

This clone has only one observation. The genes are TRBV27 and TRBJ1-2; D perhaps matches TRBD1 (5 bases). The germline V gene has CDR1 MNHEY and CDR2 SMNVEV (reference sequence). V lost 5 bases and J 2 bases, leaving 12 bases between the germline ends. This CDR3 is 14 amino acids long. CDR3 DNA: TGTGCCAGCAGTGCGCAGGGAAGCAACTATGGCTACACCTTC. Its protein product is CASSAQGSNYGYTF.

J is TRBJ2-5 and V is TRBV2; D perhaps matches TRBD2 (5 bases). This CDR3 comprises 12 residues. V was shortened by 9 bases and J by 4 bases, with 12 bases between the two germline ends. Per germline, CDR1 SNHLY and CDR2 FYNNEI. The CDR3 is CARKADGETQYF. The CDR3 coding sequence is TGTGCCAGGAAAGCGGATGGAGAGACCCAGTACTTC.

There are a few counts of this clone. The rearrangement joins TRBV28 to TRBJ2-7; tentative D call: TRBD1 (6 bases). V was pared by 5 bases and J by 4 bases, with 15 bases between. This CDR3 is 14 amino acids long. The germline gives CDR1 MDHEN, CDR2 SYDVKM. CDR3 region: CASSTTTGKYEQYF. The DNA of the CDR3 is TGTGCCAGCAGTACAACAACAGGGAAATACGAGCAGTACTTC. The entire variable domain, with the rest obtained from reference TRBV28 and TRBJ2-7, is as follows: DVKVTQSSRYLVKRTGEKVFLECVQDMDHENMFWYRQDPGLGLRLIYFSYDVKMKEKGDIPEGYSVSREKKERFSLILESASTNQTSMYLCASSTTTGKYEQYFGPGTRLTVT.

The chain uses TRBV6-1 and TRBJ2-7; D may be TRBD2 (6 bases). The CDR3 covers 17 residues. Per germline, CDR1 MNHNS and CDR2 SASEGT. The V end was cut by 2 bases, the J end by 4 bases, with 21 bases between. The CDR3 DNA reads TGTGCCAGCAGTGAAAGTATAAAGGTTCGCGGGGAATACGAGCAGTACTTC. Its protein is CASSESIKVRGEYEQYF.

The rearrangement uses TRBV9 and TRBJ2-7; a weak D match, TRBD1 (9 bases). The CDR3 extends over 16 amino acids. Trimming removed 6 bases from V and 3 bases from J, with 22 bases in between. CDR1 SGDLS and CDR2 YYNGEE come from the germline V gene. This CDR3 is CASTRSGTGPFYEQYF. CDR3 DNA: TGTGCCAGCACCCGTAGCGGGACAGGGCCTTTCTACGAGCAGTACTTC.

This sequence joins TRBV5-1 and TRBJ2-3; D is possibly TRBD2 (5 bases). This CDR3 contains 16 residues. Deletions cut 4 bases from V and 0 bases from J, with 15 bases between. CDR1 is SGHRS, CDR2 YFSETQ, per germline. The chain's CDR3 is CASSVEAEASTDTQYF. CDR3 nucleotide sequence: TGCGCCAGCAGCGTCGAAGCGGAAGCTAGCACAGATACGCAGTATTTT.

Comment on this clone: Mismatch with germline at one junction end may stem from a read error. The chain carries TRBV4-2 and TRBJ1-2; possibly TRBD1 for D (6 bases). The germline V gene has CDR1 LGHNA and CDR2 YNFKEQ. The CDR3 is 15 residues long. The CDR3 is CASSQGVGGDYGYPF. CDR3 bases: TGTGCCAGCAGCCAAGGGGTTGGGGGCGACTATGGCTACCCCTTC.

This chain uses TRBV19 with TRBJ1-2; possibly TRBD1 for D (6 bases). CDR3 length: 15 amino acids. Germline CDR1 and CDR2: LNHDA and SQIVND (reference sequence). Trimming removed 5 bases from V and 1 base from J, with 14 bases in between. For the CDR3, the DNA is TGTGCCAGTAGTCGTGCAGGGGAAAGTAACTATGGCTACACCTTC. Its protein product is CASSRAGESNYGYTF. Supplemented by reference TRBV19 and TRBJ1-2, the full variable domain reads DGGITQSPKYLFRKEGQNVTLSCEQNLNHDAMYWYRQDPGQGLRLIYYSQIVNDFQKGDIAEGYSVSREKKESFPLTVTSAQKNPTAFYLCASSRAGESNYGYTFGSGTRLTVV.

The CDR3 DNA follows: TGTGCCAGCAGCTTCGACGGGGGGGACACAGATACGCAGTATTTT. Encoded protein: CASSFDGGDTDTQYF. The V and J genes are TRBV5-4 and TRBJ2-3; TRBD2 aligns across 8 bases. Germline trimming cut 2 bases from V and 2 bases from J; bases unmatched to any gene: 4. The CDR3 is 15 amino acids. Germline CDR1 reads SGHNT; CDR2 reads YYREEE (reference sequence).